This paragraph covers one T cell receptor (beta chain) sequence. This may stem from a read error, because a much larger clone lies one nucleotide away. Germline values: CDR1 SGHRS, CDR2 YFSETQ. The CDR3 consists of 16 residues. This sample stems from a study of T cells in Graves' hyperthyroidism and ophthalmopathy. Hyperthyroidism had been newly diagnosed in patients aged 18 to 65, and its duration was under 2 months. Any symptoms of ophthalmopathy came after the first hyperthyroidism diagnosis, from which the blood sample dates. Amplification of TCR beta CDR3 regions was performed using RNA transcripts as template. Carried out on the TCR CDR3, a first-round RT-PCR used the HTBI primer set. TCRdb called the multiplex PCR reads again in MiXCR, with one record for every CDR3 protein. Found here are 250,000 to 300,000 distinct CDR3 sequences, 13% to 15% of them singletons; the top ten hold over 30%.

The receptor was isolated from a woman between 50 and 59 years old with Graves' hyperthyroidism that later progressed to Graves' ophthalmopathy. The specimen was blood. The rearrangement joins TRBV5-1 to TRBJ2-3, with D possibly TRBD1 on 6 matching bases. The CDR3 sequence is CASSPGTRGGSDTQCF. The CDR3 nucleotides read TGCGCCAGCAGCCCGGGAACCAGGGGCGGATCAGATACGCAGTGTTTT.